The 15 T cell receptor beta chains listed next were all sequenced from one sample in a study of blood T cell repertoires in COVID-19. The method was immunoSEQ multiplex PCR; TCRdb's version includes in-frame clones alone and lacks a portion of them. Among 77,000 or so clones listed, around 83% were seen once. Sequencing input: peripheral blood. These receptors were taken from a woman aged 60 to 75 with acute or convalescent COVID-19.

The rearrangement links TRBV6-5 to TRBJ2-7; unclear D gene. The CDR3 spans 15 residues. V lost 2 bases and J lost 2, with 13 bases in between. Germline V gene lookup returns CDR1 MNHEY and CDR2 SVGAGI. Here the CDR3 reads CASSYNPADPYEQYF. CDR3 nucleotide sequence: TGTGCCAGCAGTTACAATCCCGCAGATCCCTACGAGCAGTACTTC.

V and J are TRBV19 and TRBJ1-1; TRBD1 aligns across 7 bases. The CDR3 length is 15 residues. Per the germline V gene, CDR1 is LNHDA and CDR2 is SQIVND (reference sequence). The J segment lost 5 bases and the V segment lost 9 bases, leaving 15 bases of the junction unmatched. In DNA form, the CDR3 reads TGTGCCAGCCACCCCCGGACAGGAGGAGGGACTGAAGCTTTCTTT. Encoded protein: CASHPRTGGGTEAFF.

This sequence joins TRBV5-1 and TRBJ2-3; tentatively, D is TRBD1 (7 bases). The CDR3 contains 15 residues. V gave up 3 bases and J gave up 2 bases, with 13 bases separating them. In germline, CDR1 is SGHRS, CDR2 YFSETQ. CDR3 protein: CASSWGDRTTDTQYF. CDR3 nucleotides: TGCGCCAGCAGCTGGGGGGACAGAACCACAGATACGCAGTATTTT.

In DNA form, the CDR3 reads TGTGCCAGCCACGGAACAGACTCCTACGAGCAGTACTTC. Amino acid sequence: CASHGTDSYEQYF. The rearrangement links TRBV18 to TRBJ2-7, with D unclear. The ends were cut back, 8 bases at V and 0 bases at J, with 11 bases in the middle. Per the germline V gene, CDR1 is KGHSH and CDR2 is LQKENI. The CDR3 loop spans 13 amino acids.

The J gene is TRBJ2-3, the V gene TRBV5-1; TRBD2 matches at 11 bases. Germline CDR1 and CDR2: SGHRS and YFSETQ. V gave up 0 bases and J gave up 0 bases; unmatched junction bases: 3. The CDR3 covers 17 residues. The CDR3, as DNA: TGCGCCAGCAGCTTGGCTCTAGCGGGGGGAAGCACAGATACGCAGTATTTT. Protein sequence: CASSLALAGGSTDTQYF.

The rearrangement uses TRBV6-5 and TRBJ1-3, with TRBD1 matching 10 bases. The CDR3 has 15 amino acids. Germline values: CDR1 MNHEY, CDR2 SVGAGI. With V trimmed by 6 bases and J by 5 bases, 7 bases remained unmatched. As DNA, the CDR3 is TGTGCCAGCAGCCCCGGACAGGGGGGAAGAAACACCATATATTTT. Its protein product is CASSPGQGGRNTIYF.

The chain links TRBV12-3 or TRBV12-4 to TRBJ1-2; D is unclear. CDR3 length: 13 residues. V shed 6 bases and J shed 8 bases, with 16 bases lying between them. The chain's CDR3 is CASSLTPPPGYTF. DNA for the CDR3: TGTGCCAGCAGCTTAACTCCCCCCCCGGGCTACACCTTC.

The V call is TRBV6-4, the J call TRBJ1-2, with D perhaps TRBD1 (5 bases). V lost 0 bases to trimming and J lost 8 bases, with 13 bases between them. CDR3 length: 14 residues. Germline CDR1 reads MRHNA; CDR2 reads SNTAGT. The CDR3 coding sequence is TGTGCCAGCAGTGACTCGCAGGGTGGTCAGGGCTACACCTTC. Translation gives CASSDSQGGQGYTF.

This clone was seen a single time. The chain carries TRBV3-1 (or the pseudogene TRBV3-2) and TRBJ1-3, with D maybe TRBD1 (5 bases). This CDR3 is 16 amino acids long. The germline gives CDR1 LGHDT, CDR2 YNNKEL (reference sequence). The V end was cut by 1 base, the J end by 0 bases, with 10 bases between. The CDR3 sequence is CASSQGGGISGNTIYF. CDR3 in DNA: TGTGCCAGCAGCCAAGGGGGCGGCATCTCTGGAAACACCATATATTTT.

The rearrangement joins TRBV12-3 or TRBV12-4 to TRBJ2-1; the D is unclear. The CDR3 sequence is 12 residues long. Deletions cut 2 bases from V and 6 bases from J, with 5 bases between. In nucleotides, the CDR3 is TGTGCCAGCAGTTTAAGAGTCAATGAGCAGTTCTTC. The encoded protein is CASSLRVNEQFF.

The rearrangement uses TRBV19 and TRBJ1-2, with TRBD1 identical over 8 bases. With 7 bases clipped from V and 8 bases from J, the junction kept 18 bases outside the gene matches. Germline V gene lookup returns CDR1 LNHDA and CDR2 SQIVND (reference sequence). CDR3 length equals 16 residues. CDR3 nucleotide sequence: TGTGCCAGTACCCCATCGGGGGGCACAGGGGGTATCGGCTACACCTTC. It codes for CASTPSGGTGGIGYTF.

This sequence joins TRBV19 and TRBJ2-5; tentatively, D is TRBD1 (5 bases). Between the trimmed V and J ends, which lost 3 bases and 5 bases, there was a span of 22 bases. Looked up from germline, CDR1 is LNHDA and CDR2 is SQIVND (reference sequence). This CDR3 spans 17 amino acids. CDR3 DNA: TGTGCCAGTAGTATCCCCCGCAGGCAGGGTGAAGTTGAGACCCAGTACTTC. Encoded protein: CASSIPRRQGEVETQYF.

This clone appeared once. The chain has TRBV4-2 and TRBJ2-2; the match to TRBD1 covers 9 bases. Per the germline V gene, CDR1 is LGHNA and CDR2 is YNFKEQ. This CDR3 has 15 amino acids. V lost 3 bases to trimming and J lost 7 bases; unmatched junction nucleotides: 6. The CDR3 nucleotides read TGTGCCAGCAGCCATAGGACAGGGGAGGACGGGGAGCTGTTTTTT. Amino acid sequence: CASSHRTGEDGELFF.

V and J are TRBV2 and TRBJ1-2; TRBD1 is a possible D gene (5 bases). The CDR3 totals 12 residues. The V and J ends lost 4 bases and 6 bases respectively, with 9 bases between them. Germline CDR1 SNHLY, CDR2 FYNNEI. The CDR3 here is CASSVGGDGYTF. Here the CDR3 DNA reads TGTGCCAGCAGTGTCGGGGGGGATGGCTACACCTTC.

V gene TRBV3-1 (or the pseudogene TRBV3-2) combines with J gene TRBJ1-2; TRBD1 might be the D (5 bases). This CDR3 region has 14 residues. Germline-derived CDR1 and CDR2 are LGHDT and YNNKEL (reference sequence). V was shortened by 8 bases and J by 0 bases, with 13 bases between the two germline ends. The CDR3 bases are TGTGCCAGCCACCAGGGCAGAGCTAACTATGGCTACACCTTC. Residues: CASHQGRANYGYTF.